Below are 21 T cell receptor beta chains sequenced from a single sample in a study of CXCR3-negative and CXCR3-positive naive CD8 T cells. The study made its TRB cDNA libraries by 5' RACE, adding UMI labels. TCRdb reprocessed the 5' RACE reads, keeping one entry per CDR3 protein, no DNA. This sample's table has under 90,000 distinct CDR3 sequences. Study outcomes and limitations: CXCR3-positive naive cells carried more hydrophobic TRB CDR3s than CXCR3-negative naive cells did.

Their cognate antigens are unknown. The specimen was naive CXCR3+ CD8+ T cells from blood. Subset in this sample: CD45RO-CCR7+CD27+CD95- naive CD8+ T cells expressing CXCR3 (TNR3+). These receptors were taken from a human donor in good health. Some clones in this sample may be carry-over from other donors' samples.

This chain connects TRBV12-5 to TRBJ2-1; TCRdb picks TRBD2, but there is no DNA to check that call. CDR1 is LGHNT, CDR2 FRNRAP, per germline. This CDR3 spans 13 amino acids. The CDR3 spells CASGLGGRAEQFF.

V is TRBV25-1 and J is TRBJ2-7; TCRdb returns TRBD2, unconfirmable since there is no DNA. CDR1 and CDR2 from the germline V gene are MGHDK and SYGVNS. This CDR3 has 17 residues. CDR3 loop: CASSELRLAGGTYEQYF.

The CDR3 loop reads CASSLGGRSSYEQYF. The rearrangement uses TRBV28 and TRBJ2-7. The CDR3 spans 15 residues. Germline loops: CDR1 MDHEN, CDR2 SYDVKM.

The gene calls are TRBV29-1 and TRBJ2-7; TCRdb selects TRBD1, and the lack of DNA leaves this call unchecked. The CDR3 totals 11 residues. CDR1 is SQVTM and CDR2 is ANQGSEA in the germline V gene. The CDR3: CSVEDPGEQYF.

CDR3 loop: CASSYSEHLIQPQHF. The chain is built from TRBV6-6 and TRBJ1-5. The CDR3 contains 15 residues. CDR1 is MNHNY and CDR2 is SVGAGI in the germline V gene (reference sequence).

This chain uses TRBV29-1 with TRBJ2-2; TCRdb picks TRBD1, but there is no DNA to check that call. The germline gives CDR1 SQVTM, CDR2 ANQGSEA. This CDR3 spans 13 amino acids. CDR3 sequence reads: CSVRVLNTGELFF.

The chain recombines TRBV4-2 with TRBJ2-6; the D call of TRBD2 rests on TCRdb alone, since no DNA is present to check it. CDR1 LGHNA and CDR2 YNFKEQ come from the germline V gene. The CDR3 has 18 amino acids. The CDR3 here is CASSQEGLSRSGANVLTF.

V gene TRBV6-6 combines with J gene TRBJ1-5. The CDR3 contains 14 residues. The germline CDR1 and CDR2 sequences are MNHNY and SVGAGI (reference sequence). The CDR3 sequence: CASSYSSGNQPQHF.

This sequence joins TRBV5-1 and TRBJ2-7; the D call of TRBD2 rests on TCRdb alone, since no DNA is present to check it. Germline values: CDR1 SGHRS, CDR2 YFSETQ. The CDR3 covers 15 residues. CDR3: CASTKLGTSVGEQYF.

This rearrangement joins TRBV4-3 to TRBJ2-3; TCRdb's D call, TRBD1, is unchecked because there is no DNA. CDR1 LGHNA and CDR2 YSLEER come from the germline V gene. This CDR3 is 16 amino acids long. This CDR3 reads CASSQATGARTDTQYF.

The chain is built from TRBV28 and TRBJ2-7; as DNA is missing, the TRBD1 call by TCRdb cannot be tested. The CDR3 spans 20 residues. Germline-derived CDR1 and CDR2 are MDHEN and SYDVKM. The CDR3 reads CASSFPPGHSQGASSYEQYF. The full variable domain, rest sourced from reference TRBV28 and TRBJ2-7, is DVKVTQSSRYLVKRTGEKVFLECVQDMDHENMFWYRQDPGLGLRLIYFSYDVKMKEKGDIPEGYSVSREKKERFSLILESASTNQTSMYLCASSFPPGHSQGASSYEQYFGPGTRLTVT.

The chain is built from TRBV29-1 and TRBJ2-5. From germline, CDR1 is SQVTM and CDR2 ANQGSEA. The CDR3 runs to 14 residues. CDR3 protein: CSVEADGTEETQYF. The full variable domain, in which reference TRBV29-1 and TRBJ2-5 provide the parts outside the CDR3, is SAVISQKPSRDICQRGTSLTIQCQVDSQVTMMFWYRQQPGQSLTLIATANQGSEATYESGFVIDKFPISRPNLTFSTLTVSNMSPEDSSIYLCSVEADGTEETQYFGPGTRLLVL.

This chain connects TRBV18 to TRBJ2-5; the TCRdb D gene call, TRBD2, has no DNA to confirm it. This CDR3 has 16 residues. CDR1 and CDR2 from the germline V gene are KGHSH and LQKENI. The CDR3 reads CASSNGLAGVAETQYF.

This chain links TRBV20-1 with TRBJ2-7; there is no DNA to check the TCRdb D call of TRBD1. This CDR3 comprises 15 residues. In germline, CDR1 is DFQATT, CDR2 SNEGSKA (reference sequence). The CDR3 loop is CSARATGDRTYEQYF.

This sequence joins TRBV15 and TRBJ2-5; TCRdb designates TRBD1, a call that cannot be tested without DNA. Germline V gives CDR1 LNHNV, CDR2 YYDKDF (reference sequence). The CDR3 consists of 13 residues. This CDR3 reads CAVGRGRGETQYF.

The genes are TRBV7-9 and TRBJ1-2. CDR1 and CDR2 (germline): SEHNR, FQNEAQ (reference sequence). The CDR3 contains 15 residues. CDR3: CASSPLLDRNYGYTF.

The CDR3 is CASSQDFGYPGTQYF. The chain joins TRBV4-3 to TRBJ2-3; no DNA is available, so the TRBD1 call from TCRdb remains unchecked. Per the germline V gene, CDR1 is LGHNA and CDR2 is YSLEER. CDR3 length: 15 amino acids.

The V gene is TRBV12-3 or TRBV12-4, the J gene TRBJ2-7; with no DNA, the TCRdb D assignment of TRBD1 cannot be verified. This CDR3 spans 14 amino acids. This chain's CDR3 is CASGLAGASYEQYF.

The J gene is TRBJ1-4, the V gene TRBV18; TCRdb selects TRBD1, and the lack of DNA leaves this call unchecked. Germline-derived CDR1 and CDR2 are KGHSH and LQKENI. CDR3 length: 15 amino acids. The chain's CDR3 is CASSPEGTPNEKLFF.

CDR3 in amino acids: CASRGTDPVYGYTF. This chain uses TRBV7-9 with TRBJ1-2; TCRdb's D call of TRBD1 is untestable without DNA. The germline V gene encodes CDR1 SEHNR and CDR2 FQNEAQ (reference sequence). The CDR3 is 14 amino acids.

The chain uses TRBV28 and TRBJ2-7; the D call of TRBD2 rests on TCRdb alone, since no DNA is present to check it. Per the germline V gene, CDR1 is MDHEN and CDR2 is SYDVKM. The CDR3 runs 14 residues. CDR3 in amino acids: CASSLAAGTYEQYF.